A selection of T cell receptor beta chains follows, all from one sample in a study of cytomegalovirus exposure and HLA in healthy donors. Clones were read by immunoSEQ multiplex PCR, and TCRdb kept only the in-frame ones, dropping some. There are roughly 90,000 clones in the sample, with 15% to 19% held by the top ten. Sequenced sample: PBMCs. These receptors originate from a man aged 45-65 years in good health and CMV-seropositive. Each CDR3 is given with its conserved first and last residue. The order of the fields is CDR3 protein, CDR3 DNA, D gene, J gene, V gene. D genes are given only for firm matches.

CDR3: CASTPFGALGNTEAFF; DNA: TGTGCCAGCACCCCTTTTGGGGCGTTGGGGAACACTGAAGCTTTCTTT; D: -; J: TRBJ1-1; V: TRBV28
CDR3: CSVEGGRGGEQFF; DNA: TGCAGCGTTGAGGGCGGGAGGGGCGGTGAGCAGTTCTTC; D: TRBD2; J: TRBJ2-1; V: TRBV29-1
CDR3: CSVDSNRGSSYEQYF; DNA: TGCAGCGTCGATAGTAACAGGGGTTCTTCGTACGAGCAGTACTTC; D: TRBD1; J: TRBJ2-7; V: TRBV29-1
CDR3: CSVSGDTTYEQYF; DNA: TGCAGCGTGAGCGGAGACACAACCTACGAGCAGTACTTC; D: -; J: TRBJ2-7; V: TRBV29-1
CDR3: CASSLRQVANHEQFF; DNA: TGTGCCAGCAGCTTACGACAGGTGGCGAACCATGAGCAGTTCTTC; D: -; J: TRBJ2-1; V: TRBV7-6
CDR3: CASSAGSVDYGYTF; DNA: TGTGCCAGCTCGGCGGGGTCAGTTGACTATGGCTACACCTTC; D: -; J: TRBJ1-2; V: TRBV18
CDR3: CASSRTSGPTYNEQFF; DNA: TGTGCCAGCAGCCGGACTAGCGGGCCGACCTACAATGAGCAGTTCTTC; D: TRBD2; J: TRBJ2-1; V: TRBV4-2
CDR3: CSVVRGQGTDTQYF; DNA: TGCAGCGTTGTTCGGGGACAGGGCACAGATACGCAGTATTTT; D: TRBD1; J: TRBJ2-3; V: TRBV29-1
CDR3: CASSLEAGGPTDTQYF; DNA: TGTGCCAGCAGCTTAGAGGCGGGAGGGCCGACAGATACGCAGTATTTT; D: TRBD2; J: TRBJ2-3; V: TRBV7-6
CDR3: CASSLVVRGDYGYTF; DNA: TGTGCCAGCAGCTTAGTAGTCAGGGGGGACTATGGCTACACCTTC; D: TRBD1; J: TRBJ1-2; V: TRBV7-2
CDR3: CATSRGLQGGETQYF; DNA: TGTGCCACCAGCAGGGGCTTGCAGGGGGGAGAGACCCAGTACTTC; D: -; J: TRBJ2-5; V: TRBV15
CDR3: CASSPWTSGNYEQYF; DNA: TGTGCCAGCAGCCCCTGGACTAGCGGGAACTACGAGCAGTACTTC; D: TRBD2; J: TRBJ2-7; V: TRBV7-9
CDR3: CAIREGGVGQPQHF; DNA: TGTGCCATCAGGGAGGGAGGGGTCGGGCAGCCCCAGCATTTT; D: -; J: TRBJ1-5; V: TRBV10-3
CDR3: CASSLTSGRQQYF; DNA: TGTGCCAGCAGTTTAACTAGCGGGAGACAGCAGTACTTC; D: TRBD2; J: TRBJ2-7; V: TRBV7-3
CDR3: CASSQEGGDSTDTQYF; DNA: TGCGCCAGCAGCCAAGAGGGGGGGGATAGCACAGATACGCAGTATTTT; D: TRBD2; J: TRBJ2-3; V: TRBV4-3
CDR3: CASSLFGLNTEAFF; DNA: TGTGCCAGCAGCTTATTTGGGCTGAACACTGAAGCTTTCTTT; D: -; J: TRBJ1-1; V: TRBV7-8
CDR3: CASSLSGGETQYF; DNA: TGTGCCAGCAGCTTGTCGGGAGGAGAGACCCAGTACTTC; D: TRBD2; J: TRBJ2-5; V: TRBV7-2
CDR3: CASSSTLKQGSDYGYTF; DNA: TGTGCCAGCAGCTCCACCCTGAAACAGGGGTCCGACTATGGCTACACCTTC; D: TRBD1; J: TRBJ1-2; V: TRBV7-9
CDR3: CASSPRAVGWNTEAFF; DNA: TGTGCCAGCAGCCCGCGGGCAGTTGGATGGAACACTGAAGCTTTCTTT; D: -; J: TRBJ1-1; V: TRBV11-3
CDR3: CASSPGQGNTGELFF; DNA: TGTGCCAGCAGTCCAGGGCAGGGGAACACCGGGGAGCTGTTTTTT; D: -; J: TRBJ2-2; V: TRBV9
CDR3: CAWSSGSGNERNTIYF; DNA: TGTGCCTGGAGCTCGGGGTCGGGGAATGAGAGGAACACCATATATTTT; D: -; J: TRBJ1-3; V: TRBV30
CDR3: CASSDPTANTEAFF; DNA: TGTGCCAGCAGTGACCCCACAGCGAACACTGAAGCTTTCTTT; D: -; J: TRBJ1-1; V: TRBV6-4
CDR3: CASTPGQGSGAEAFF; DNA: TGTGCCAGTACTCCGGGACAGGGTTCAGGGGCTGAAGCTTTCTTT; D: TRBD1; J: TRBJ1-1; V: TRBV19
CDR3: CASSSFPRGGTSDYEQYF; DNA: TGCGCCAGCAGTTCTTTCCCCCGGGGGGGGACTAGTGACTACGAGCAGTACTTC; D: TRBD2; J: TRBJ2-7; V: TRBV5-1
CDR3: CASSHGLGNGYTF; DNA: TGTGCCAGCAGCCACGGTCTAGGAAATGGCTACACCTTC; D: -; J: TRBJ1-2; V: TRBV11-3
CDR3: CASLRTGLGETQYF; DNA: TGTGCCAGCCTAAGGACAGGGCTGGGAGAGACCCAGTACTTC; D: TRBD1; J: TRBJ2-5; V: TRBV2
CDR3: CASSKTANTEAFF; DNA: TGTGCCAGCAGCAAGACAGCGAACACTGAAGCTTTCTTT; D: -; J: TRBJ1-1; V: TRBV6-5
CDR3: CAWSITGGENTEAFF; DNA: TGTGCCTGGAGTATTACAGGGGGGGAGAACACTGAAGCTTTCTTT; D: TRBD1; J: TRBJ1-1; V: TRBV30
CDR3: CAWGGQPIGYTF; DNA: TGTGCCTGGGGGGGACAGCCGATCGGCTACACCTTC; D: TRBD1; J: TRBJ1-2; V: TRBV30
CDR3: CASSQDAGTGGRSDNEQFF; DNA: TGCGCCAGCAGCCAAGATGCAGGGACAGGGGGTCGATCCGACAATGAGCAGTTCTTC; D: TRBD1; J: TRBJ2-1; V: TRBV4-1
CDR3: CASSVRQGYTEAFF; DNA: TGTGCCAGCAGCGTACGACAGGGATACACTGAAGCTTTCTTT; D: TRBD1; J: TRBJ1-1; V: TRBV7-2
CDR3: CASIGGSLRTGELFF; DNA: TGTGCCAGTATTGGAGGGAGCCTGAGGACCGGGGAGCTGTTTTTT; D: -; J: TRBJ2-2; V: TRBV19
CDR3: CASSYAGIGVGNEQFF; DNA: TGTGCCAGCAGTTACGCCGGGATTGGAGTGGGCAATGAGCAGTTCTTC; D: -; J: TRBJ2-1; V: TRBV6-5
CDR3: CATSSDYPEGKEQFF; DNA: TGTGCCACCAGCAGCGACTACCCGGAGGGAAAAGAGCAGTTCTTC; D: -; J: TRBJ2-1; V: TRBV15
CDR3: CASSQERDSLFYGYTF; DNA: TGCGCCAGCAGCCAAGAACGCGACAGCCTTTTCTATGGCTACACCTTC; D: -; J: TRBJ1-2; V: TRBV4-1
CDR3: CSAGGGISTEAFF; DNA: TGCAGCGCTGGGGGAGGGATCAGCACTGAAGCTTTCTTT; D: -; J: TRBJ1-1; V: TRBV29-1
CDR3: CSARRAGEQFF; DNA: TGCAGTGCTAGGAGGGCGGGTGAGCAGTTCTTC; D: -; J: TRBJ2-1; V: TRBV20-1
CDR3: CASSDSKAPGETQYF; DNA: TGTGCCAGCAGTGACTCCAAGGCCCCCGGGGAGACCCAGTACTTC; D: -; J: TRBJ2-5; V: TRBV6-4
CDR3: CASSPPQGGKGYTF; DNA: TGTGCCAGCAGCCCCCCCCAGGGGGGAAAAGGCTACACCTTC; D: TRBD1; J: TRBJ1-2; V: TRBV7-9
CDR3: CASSRVLGSDTQYF; DNA: TGTGCCAGCAGCCGCGTTCTCGGTTCAGATACGCAGTATTTT; D: -; J: TRBJ2-3; V: TRBV6-5
CDR3: CASSLHGGTGGYTF; DNA: TGTGCCAGCAGTCTCCACGGGGGGACCGGGGGCTACACCTTC; D: -; J: TRBJ1-2; V: TRBV6-1
CDR3: CASSVEVGARTGELFF; DNA: TGTGCCAGCAGCGTAGAGGTGGGAGCGCGGACCGGGGAGCTGTTTTTT; D: -; J: TRBJ2-2; V: TRBV9
CDR3: CASSPATGVPGELFF; DNA: TGTGCCAGCAGCCCAGCGACAGGGGTCCCCGGGGAGCTGTTTTTT; D: TRBD1; J: TRBJ2-2; V: TRBV7-6
CDR3: CASRSPVRPESSYNEQFF; DNA: TGCGCCAGCAGATCCCCTGTGCGGCCCGAGAGCTCCTACAATGAGCAGTTCTTC; D: -; J: TRBJ2-1; V: TRBV5-1
CDR3: CASSELSPGDDTQYF; DNA: TGTGCCAGCAGTGAACTGAGCCCCGGGGATGATACGCAGTATTTT; D: -; J: TRBJ2-3; V: TRBV2
CDR3: CASSQDRGTTYEQYF; DNA: TGCGCCAGCAGCCAAGATCGTGGCACCACCTACGAGCAGTACTTC; D: -; J: TRBJ2-7; V: TRBV4-3
CDR3: CASSPGTGLYGYTF; DNA: TGTGCCAGCAGCCCCGGGACAGGCCTCTATGGCTACACCTTC; D: TRBD1; J: TRBJ1-2; V: TRBV5-4